These T cell receptor beta chains were read from a single sample in a study of T cells in Graves' hyperthyroidism and ophthalmopathy. TCRdb re-analysed the multiplex PCR reads in MiXCR, keeping a single row per CDR3 protein. The sample lists 600,000 to 700,000 distinct CDR3 sequences; approximately 14% were seen once. Sequencing input: blood. All receptors come from a woman aged 40 to 50 with Graves' ophthalmopathy. Both conserved end residues are part of each CDR3. Each record gives: CDR3 protein, CDR3 DNA, D gene, clone size, V gene, J gene. D genes are given only for firm matches. Clone size appears in some rows only: once, few, many, or a class for an expanded clone.

CDR3: CSAGHVSYEQYF; DNA: TGCAGCGCGGGACATGTGTCCTACGAGCAGTACTTC; D: -; size: many; V: TRBV29-1; J: TRBJ2-7
CDR3: CASSSRGNEQYF; DNA: TGTGCCAGCAGCTCTCGGGGGAACGAGCAGTACTTC; D: -; size: many; V: TRBV7-8; J: TRBJ2-7
CDR3: CATSRMGAGREETQYF; DNA: TGTGCCACCAGCAGAATGGGGGCCGGGAGAGAGGAGACCCAGTACTTC; D: -; size: many; V: TRBV15; J: TRBJ2-5
CDR3: CASSQDYGQGAGEQYF; DNA: TGCGCCAGCAGCCAAGACTACGGACAGGGGGCGGGGGAGCAGTACTTC; D: TRBD1; size: -; V: TRBV4-1; J: TRBJ2-7
CDR3: CASSQGTAGTGAYAGYTF; DNA: TGCGCCAGCAGCCAGGGGACGGCGGGGACAGGGGCTTACGCTGGCTACACCTTC; D: TRBD1; size: many; V: TRBV4-3; J: TRBJ1-2
CDR3: CASTGGTKKFYEQYF; DNA: TGTGCCAGCACGGGAGGAACCAAGAAGTTCTACGAGCAGTACTTC; D: TRBD2; size: many; V: TRBV6-1; J: TRBJ2-7
CDR3: CASSQGRTPLRNTGELFF; DNA: TGTGCCAGCAGCCAAGGTCGGACGCCCCTAAGGAACACCGGGGAGCTGTTTTTT; D: -; size: many; V: TRBV14; J: TRBJ2-2
CDR3: CASRTSGLAGGPKGQYF; DNA: TGTGCCAGCAGAACCTCCGGGCTAGCGGGAGGGCCAAAGGGGCAGTACTTC; D: TRBD2; size: -; V: TRBV6-1; J: TRBJ2-7
CDR3: CASSSQQGKGYTF; DNA: TGTGCCAGCAGCTCTCAACAGGGGAAGGGCTACACCTTC; D: TRBD1; size: many; V: TRBV7-9; J: TRBJ1-2
CDR3: CASRLSQAYEQYF; DNA: TGCGCCAGCAGGTTGTCTCAAGCCTACGAGCAGTACTTC; D: -; size: -; V: TRBV5-1; J: TRBJ2-7
CDR3: CASLTSGALFYGYTF; DNA: TGTGCCAGTCTCACCAGCGGCGCACTATTCTATGGCTACACCTTC; D: -; size: many; V: TRBV28; J: TRBJ1-2